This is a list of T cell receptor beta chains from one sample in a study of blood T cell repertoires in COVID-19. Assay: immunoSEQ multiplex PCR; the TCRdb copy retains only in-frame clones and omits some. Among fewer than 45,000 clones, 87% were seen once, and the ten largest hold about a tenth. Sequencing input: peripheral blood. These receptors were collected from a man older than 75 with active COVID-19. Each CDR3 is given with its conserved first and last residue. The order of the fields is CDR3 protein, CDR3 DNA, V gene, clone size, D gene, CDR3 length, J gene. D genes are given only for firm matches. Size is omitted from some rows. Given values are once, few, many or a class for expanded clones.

CDR3aa: CASSFTGATQYF
CDR3nt: TGTGCCAGCAGTTTTACAGGTGCTACGCAGTATTTT
v_gene: TRBV27
abundance: NA
d_gene: NA
len: 12
j_gene: TRBJ2-3

CDR3aa: CASSLDRGGGYTF
CDR3nt: TGTGCCAGCAGCTTAGACAGGGGGGGTGGCTACACCTTC
v_gene: TRBV7-2
abundance: NA
d_gene: TRBD1
len: 13
j_gene: TRBJ1-2

CDR3aa: CASSIVDQPQHF
CDR3nt: TGTGCCAGTAGTATAGTAGATCAGCCCCAGCATTTT
v_gene: TRBV19
abundance: NA
d_gene: NA
len: 12
j_gene: TRBJ1-5

CDR3aa: CAVKGQGDYYGYTF
CDR3nt: TGTGCCGTAAAAGGCCAGGGGGACTACTATGGCTACACCTTC
v_gene: TRBV6-5
abundance: few
d_gene: TRBD1
len: 14
j_gene: TRBJ1-2

CDR3aa: CASREKGPSSYEQYF
CDR3nt: TGTGCCAGCAGAGAGAAGGGGCCCAGCTCCTACGAGCAGTACTTC
v_gene: TRBV28
abundance: NA
d_gene: NA
len: 15
j_gene: TRBJ2-7

CDR3aa: CASSTGGTGNTIYF
CDR3nt: TGTGCCAGCAGTACAGGGGGAACTGGAAACACCATATATTTT
v_gene: TRBV28
abundance: NA
d_gene: TRBD1
len: 14
j_gene: TRBJ1-3

CDR3aa: CASSAGTPNTGELFF
CDR3nt: TGTGCCAGCAGCGCGGGGACACCTAACACCGGGGAGCTGTTTTTT
v_gene: TRBV9
abundance: NA
d_gene: NA
len: 15
j_gene: TRBJ2-2

CDR3aa: CASSPSGTGGVYEQYF
CDR3nt: TGTGCCAGCAGTCCCTCCGGGACAGGGGGGGTCTACGAGCAGTACTTC
v_gene: TRBV28
abundance: NA
d_gene: TRBD1
len: 16
j_gene: TRBJ2-7

CDR3aa: CASTRQETQYF
CDR3nt: TGTGCCAGCACTAGGCAAGAGACCCAGTACTTC
v_gene: TRBV6-5
abundance: NA
d_gene: NA
len: 11
j_gene: TRBJ2-5

CDR3aa: CASSLGEAGELFF
CDR3nt: TGTGCCAGCAGCTTAGGGGAGGCCGGGGAGCTGTTTTTT
v_gene: TRBV7-6
abundance: NA
d_gene: NA
len: 13
j_gene: TRBJ2-2

CDR3aa: CSASASGSGYEQYF
CDR3nt: TGCAGTGCTAGTGCTAGCGGGAGTGGTTACGAGCAGTACTTC
v_gene: TRBV20-1
abundance: NA
d_gene: TRBD2
len: 14
j_gene: TRBJ2-7

CDR3aa: CASSQGTGWSYTF
CDR3nt: TGTGCCAGCAGTCAGGGGACAGGGTGGAGCTACACCTTC
v_gene: TRBV28
abundance: NA
d_gene: TRBD1
len: 13
j_gene: TRBJ1-2

CDR3aa: CASSPGGPQHF
CDR3nt: TGTGCCAGCAGCCCAGGGGGGCCCCAGCATTTT
v_gene: TRBV12-3/TRBV12-4
abundance: NA
d_gene: TRBD1
len: 11
j_gene: TRBJ1-5

CDR3aa: CAWSGWGGRTEAFF
CDR3nt: TGTGCCTGGAGTGGGTGGGGGGGTAGGACTGAAGCTTTCTTT
v_gene: TRBV30
abundance: once
d_gene: NA
len: 14
j_gene: TRBJ1-1

CDR3aa: CASGREVPYEQYF
CDR3nt: TGTGCCAGCGGGCGGGAGGTACCCTACGAGCAGTACTTC
v_gene: TRBV28
abundance: NA
d_gene: TRBD2
len: 13
j_gene: TRBJ2-7

CDR3aa: CASSSFVENEKLFF
CDR3nt: TGTGCCAGCAGTTCCTTTGTGGAGAATGAAAAACTGTTTTTT
v_gene: TRBV6-2/TRBV6-3
abundance: NA
d_gene: NA
len: 14
j_gene: TRBJ1-4

CDR3aa: CSASKTSGRSPPYEQYF
CDR3nt: TGCAGTGCTAGTAAGACTAGCGGGAGGAGTCCGCCCTACGAGCAGTACTTC
v_gene: TRBV20-1
abundance: NA
d_gene: TRBD2
len: 17
j_gene: TRBJ2-7

CDR3aa: CASSLNLRTEKGGYTF
CDR3nt: TGCGCCAGCAGCTTGAACCTGCGGACAGAAAAGGGCGGCTACACCTTC
v_gene: TRBV5-1
abundance: NA
d_gene: NA
len: 16
j_gene: TRBJ1-2

CDR3aa: CASSENIPPYLAGGIEQYF
CDR3nt: TGTGCCAGCAGTGAAAATATCCCACCTTATCTAGCGGGAGGTATAGAGCAGTACTTC
v_gene: TRBV6-1
abundance: NA
d_gene: TRBD2
len: 19
j_gene: TRBJ2-7

CDR3aa: CASSTLPFYEQYF
CDR3nt: TGTGCCAGCAGCACTCTACCATTTTACGAGCAGTACTTC
v_gene: TRBV21-1
abundance: NA
d_gene: NA
len: 13
j_gene: TRBJ2-7

CDR3aa: CASSPGGDTQYF
CDR3nt: TGTGCCAGCAGTCCCGGCGGGGATACGCAGTATTTT
v_gene: TRBV6-2/TRBV6-3
abundance: NA
d_gene: NA
len: 12
j_gene: TRBJ2-3

CDR3aa: CASSPSGQGSTGELFF
CDR3nt: TGTGCCAGCTCACCGTCGGGACAGGGTTCCACCGGGGAGCTGTTTTTT
v_gene: TRBV18
abundance: NA
d_gene: TRBD1
len: 16
j_gene: TRBJ2-2

CDR3aa: CASSTGTSKNEQFF
CDR3nt: TGTGCCAGCAGTACCGGGACTAGCAAGAATGAGCAGTTCTTC
v_gene: TRBV5-5
abundance: NA
d_gene: TRBD2
len: 14
j_gene: TRBJ2-1

CDR3aa: CASSLASRGGRSQETQYF
CDR3nt: TGTGCCAGCAGCTTGGCCTCTCGGGGAGGGAGGTCCCAAGAGACCCAGTACTTC
v_gene: TRBV5-5
abundance: few
d_gene: TRBD2
len: 18
j_gene: TRBJ2-5

CDR3aa: CASSLLAGGSYEQYF
CDR3nt: TGTGCCAGCAGCTTACTAGCGGGAGGATCCTACGAGCAGTACTTC
v_gene: TRBV11-2
abundance: NA
d_gene: TRBD2
len: 15
j_gene: TRBJ2-7

CDR3aa: CASSEVRYAYEQYF
CDR3nt: TGTGCCAGCAGTGAAGTTCGGTACGCCTACGAGCAGTACTTC
v_gene: TRBV6-1
abundance: NA
d_gene: NA
len: 14
j_gene: TRBJ2-7

CDR3aa: CASSPSQKFF
CDR3nt: TGTGCCAGCAGCCCATCCCAGAAGTTCTTC
v_gene: TRBV12-3/TRBV12-4
abundance: once
d_gene: NA
len: 10
j_gene: TRBJ2-1

CDR3aa: CAIRKGQSSASSTDTQYF
CDR3nt: TGTGCCATCAGGAAGGGACAGTCCTCGGCCTCTAGCACAGATACGCAGTATTTT
v_gene: TRBV10-3
abundance: NA
d_gene: TRBD1
len: 18
j_gene: TRBJ2-3

CDR3aa: CASSLFGTGETYGYTF
CDR3nt: TGCGCCAGCAGCTTGTTCGGGACAGGGGAAACCTATGGCTACACCTTC
v_gene: TRBV5-1
abundance: NA
d_gene: TRBD1
len: 16
j_gene: TRBJ1-2

CDR3aa: CASSALPGQGDGDTQYF
CDR3nt: TGTGCCAGCAGTGCCCTCCCGGGACAGGGGGATGGAGATACGCAGTATTTT
v_gene: TRBV6-1
abundance: NA
d_gene: TRBD1
len: 17
j_gene: TRBJ2-3

CDR3aa: CASGGGRAVGEQYF
CDR3nt: TGTGCCAGCGGAGGGGGGAGGGCCGTCGGGGAGCAGTACTTC
v_gene: TRBV2
abundance: NA
d_gene: NA
len: 14
j_gene: TRBJ2-7

CDR3aa: CASSYPLGRYGYTF
CDR3nt: TGTGCCAGCAGTTACCCTCTGGGGCGATATGGCTACACCTTC
v_gene: TRBV6-2/TRBV6-3
abundance: few
d_gene: NA
len: 14
j_gene: TRBJ1-2

CDR3aa: CASSYGTGGGQYF
CDR3nt: TGCGCCAGCAGCTACGGGACAGGGGGCGGGCAGTACTTC
v_gene: TRBV5-1
abundance: NA
d_gene: TRBD1
len: 13
j_gene: TRBJ2-7

CDR3aa: CASSLSEGGSYEQYF
CDR3nt: TGCGCCAGCAGCCTTTCGGAGGGCGGCTCCTACGAGCAGTACTTC
v_gene: TRBV4-3
abundance: once
d_gene: NA
len: 15
j_gene: TRBJ2-7

CDR3aa: CASSPSDRGVGYTF
CDR3nt: TGTGCCAGCTCCCCAAGTGACAGGGGGGTTGGCTACACCTTC
v_gene: TRBV18
abundance: NA
d_gene: TRBD1
len: 14
j_gene: TRBJ1-2

CDR3aa: CASRMLAGYNEQFF
CDR3nt: TGTGCCAGCAGGATGCTAGCGGGATACAATGAGCAGTTCTTC
v_gene: TRBV2
abundance: once
d_gene: TRBD2
len: 14
j_gene: TRBJ2-1

CDR3aa: CASSIIGEGNQPQHF
CDR3nt: TGTGCCAGTAGTATCATAGGGGAGGGCAATCAGCCCCAGCATTTT
v_gene: TRBV19
abundance: NA
d_gene: NA
len: 15
j_gene: TRBJ1-5

CDR3aa: CASSRNRAGNTIYF
CDR3nt: TGTGCCAGCAGTAGGAACAGGGCTGGAAACACCATATATTTT
v_gene: TRBV6-5
abundance: NA
d_gene: NA
len: 14
j_gene: TRBJ1-3

CDR3aa: CASSPTQGTTEAFF
CDR3nt: TGTGCCAGCAGCCCAACCCAGGGGACCACTGAAGCTTTCTTT
v_gene: TRBV28
abundance: NA
d_gene: NA
len: 14
j_gene: TRBJ1-1

CDR3aa: CASSLTGTSGEGGQYF
CDR3nt: TGTGCCAGCAGCCTGACGGGGACTAGCGGGGAGGGAGGGCAGTACTTC
v_gene: TRBV7-2
abundance: NA
d_gene: TRBD2
len: 16
j_gene: TRBJ2-7

CDR3aa: CASSLAHGTSGRETQYF
CDR3nt: TGTGCCAGCAGCTTGGCTCACGGGACTAGCGGGAGAGAGACCCAGTACTTC
v_gene: TRBV5-5
abundance: NA
d_gene: TRBD2
len: 17
j_gene: TRBJ2-5

CDR3aa: CASSPGLYEQYF
CDR3nt: TGTGCCAGCAGCCCGGGACTCTACGAGCAGTACTTC
v_gene: TRBV7-2
abundance: NA
d_gene: NA
len: 12
j_gene: TRBJ2-7

CDR3aa: CAGSRVSYNEQLF
CDR3nt: TGTGCCGGATCCCGGGTTTCCTACAATGAGCAGCTCTTC
v_gene: TRBV30
abundance: NA
d_gene: NA
len: 13
j_gene: TRBJ2-1

CDR3aa: CASSQGSNYGYTF
CDR3nt: TGTGCCAGCAGCCAAGGGAGTAACTATGGCTACACCTTC
v_gene: TRBV3-1/TRBV3-2
abundance: NA
d_gene: NA
len: 13
j_gene: TRBJ1-2

CDR3aa: CAISEEGDYGYTF
CDR3nt: TGTGCCATCAGTGAGGAAGGAGACTATGGCTACACCTTC
v_gene: TRBV10-3
abundance: few
d_gene: NA
len: 13
j_gene: TRBJ1-2

CDR3aa: CASSSIGSTGTQYF
CDR3nt: TGTGCCAGCAGCTCTATCGGGTCGACGGGTACGCAGTATTTT
v_gene: TRBV9
abundance: once
d_gene: NA
len: 14
j_gene: TRBJ2-3

CDR3aa: CASRDGTVSDEQFF
CDR3nt: TGTGCCAGCAGAGACGGGACAGTAAGCGATGAGCAGTTCTTC
v_gene: TRBV7-8
abundance: NA
d_gene: TRBD1
len: 14
j_gene: TRBJ2-1

CDR3aa: CASSKQTGNDYEQYF
CDR3nt: TGTGCCAGCAGCAAACAGACAGGGAACGACTACGAGCAGTACTTC
v_gene: TRBV21-1
abundance: NA
d_gene: NA
len: 15
j_gene: TRBJ2-7

CDR3aa: CASSLVRDTRDKLFF
CDR3nt: TGTGCCAGCAGCTTAGTCCGGGACACCAGAGATAAACTGTTTTTT
v_gene: TRBV11-3
abundance: NA
d_gene: NA
len: 15
j_gene: TRBJ1-4

CDR3aa: CASSQDDRAGQTF
CDR3nt: TGTGCCAGCAGCCAAGACGATCGAGCGGGCCAAACCTTT
v_gene: TRBV3-1/TRBV3-2
abundance: NA
d_gene: NA
len: 13
j_gene: TRBJ1-1

CDR3aa: CASTRTSGRGNEQFF
CDR3nt: TGTGCCAGCACCAGAACTAGCGGGAGGGGCAATGAGCAGTTCTTC
v_gene: TRBV27
abundance: NA
d_gene: TRBD2
len: 15
j_gene: TRBJ2-1

CDR3aa: CASSWDTNEQFF
CDR3nt: TGTGCCAGCAGCTGGGACACCAATGAGCAGTTCTTC
v_gene: TRBV7-9
abundance: NA
d_gene: NA
len: 12
j_gene: TRBJ2-1

CDR3aa: CASSLRQGWTGELFF
CDR3nt: TGTGCCAGCAGTTTAAGACAGGGGTGGACCGGGGAGCTGTTTTTT
v_gene: TRBV28
abundance: NA
d_gene: TRBD1
len: 15
j_gene: TRBJ2-2